The following is a T cell receptor beta chain sequence with its context. The antigen is undetermined. The deep-level immunoSEQ assay was used. The table came from immunoSEQ multiplex PCR; TCRdb's copy has only in-frame clones and leaves some out. Of hundreds of thousands of clones listed, around three quarters are singletons. The germline gives CDR1 MNHEY, CDR2 SVGAGI. V was pared by 6 bases and J by 6 bases, with 12 bases between. The CDR3 consists of 13 residues. The data were taken from a study of shared clonotypes between healthy human individuals. Study results and caveats: Sampling was confined to blood; repertoires within tissues likely differ.

The J gene is TRBJ2-1, the V gene TRBV6-5; perhaps TRBD2 as D (5 bases). Sequencing was done on a sample of PBMCs. This TCR was sampled from a woman aged 40 to 55 in good health. Some clones in this sample may be carry-over from other donors' samples. The CDR3 DNA is TGTGCCAGCAGGAAGGAGGCTACCAATGAGCAGTTCTTC. The encoded protein is CASRKEATNEQFF.